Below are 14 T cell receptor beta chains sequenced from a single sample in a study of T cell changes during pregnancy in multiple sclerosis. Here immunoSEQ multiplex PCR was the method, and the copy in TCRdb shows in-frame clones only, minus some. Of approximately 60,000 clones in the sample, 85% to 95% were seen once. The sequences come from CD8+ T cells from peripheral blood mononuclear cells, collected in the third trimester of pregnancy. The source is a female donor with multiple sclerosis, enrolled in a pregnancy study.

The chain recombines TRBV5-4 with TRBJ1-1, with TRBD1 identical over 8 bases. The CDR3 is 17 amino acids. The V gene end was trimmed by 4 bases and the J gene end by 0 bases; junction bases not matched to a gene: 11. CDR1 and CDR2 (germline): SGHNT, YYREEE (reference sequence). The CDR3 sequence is CASSPWDRKWLNTEAFF. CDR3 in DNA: TGTGCCAGCAGCCCTTGGGACAGGAAGTGGCTGAACACTGAAGCTTTCTTT.

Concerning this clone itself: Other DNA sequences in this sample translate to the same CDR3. The CDR3 spells CASSPRDSNQPQHF. Here the CDR3 DNA reads TGTGCCAGCAGTCCTCGGGATAGCAATCAGCCCCAGCATTTT. The rearrangement uses TRBV27 and TRBJ1-5; D not certain. Trimming removed 5 bases at V and 0 bases at J, with 8 bases between. CDR1 is MNHEY and CDR2 is SMNVEV in the germline V gene (reference sequence). The CDR3 runs to 14 residues.

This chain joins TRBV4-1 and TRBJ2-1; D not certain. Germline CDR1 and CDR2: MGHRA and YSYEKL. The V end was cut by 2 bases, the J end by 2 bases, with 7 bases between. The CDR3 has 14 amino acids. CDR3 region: CASSQSLAYNEQFF. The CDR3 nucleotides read TGCGCCAGCAGCCAAAGCCTAGCCTACAATGAGCAGTTCTTC.

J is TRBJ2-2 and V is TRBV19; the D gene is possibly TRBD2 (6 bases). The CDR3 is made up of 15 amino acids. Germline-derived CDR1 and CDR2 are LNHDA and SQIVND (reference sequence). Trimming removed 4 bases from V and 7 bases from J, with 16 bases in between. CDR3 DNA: TGTGCCAGTAGTAGGCCTCGGGAGAAACTCGGGGAGCTGTTTTTT. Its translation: CASSRPREKLGELFF.

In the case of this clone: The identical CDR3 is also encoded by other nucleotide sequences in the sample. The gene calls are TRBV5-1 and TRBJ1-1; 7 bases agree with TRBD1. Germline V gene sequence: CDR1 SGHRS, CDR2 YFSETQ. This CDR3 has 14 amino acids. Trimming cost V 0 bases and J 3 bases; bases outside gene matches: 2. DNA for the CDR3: TGCGCCAGCAGCTTGGGAACAGGGGACACTGAAGCTTTCTTT. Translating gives CASSLGTGDTEAFF.

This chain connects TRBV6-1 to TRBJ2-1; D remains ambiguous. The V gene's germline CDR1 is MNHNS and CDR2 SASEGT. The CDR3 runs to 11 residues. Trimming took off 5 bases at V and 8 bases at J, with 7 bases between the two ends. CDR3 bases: TGTGCCAGCAGTTATTCTGATGAGCAGTTCTTC. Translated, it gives CASSYSDEQFF.

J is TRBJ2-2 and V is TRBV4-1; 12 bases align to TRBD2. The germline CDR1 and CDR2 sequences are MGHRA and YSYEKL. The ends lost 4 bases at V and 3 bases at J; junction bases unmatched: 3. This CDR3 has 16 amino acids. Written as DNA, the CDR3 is TGCGCCAGCAGCCTCCGACTAGCGGGAGACACCGGGGAGCTGTTTTTT. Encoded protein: CASSLRLAGDTGELFF.

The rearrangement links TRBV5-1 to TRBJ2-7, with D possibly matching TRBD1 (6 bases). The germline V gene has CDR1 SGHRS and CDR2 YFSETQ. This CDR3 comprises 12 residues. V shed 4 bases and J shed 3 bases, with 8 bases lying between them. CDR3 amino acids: CASSTTGYEQYF. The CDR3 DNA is TGCGCCAGCAGCACGACAGGCTACGAGCAGTACTTC.

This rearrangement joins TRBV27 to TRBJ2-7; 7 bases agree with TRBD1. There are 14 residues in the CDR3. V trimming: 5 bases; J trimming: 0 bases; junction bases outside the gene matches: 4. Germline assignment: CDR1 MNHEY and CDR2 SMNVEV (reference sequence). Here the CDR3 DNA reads TGTGCCAGCAGTATACAGGGGTCCTCCTACGAGCAGTACTTC. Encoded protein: CASSIQGSSYEQYF.

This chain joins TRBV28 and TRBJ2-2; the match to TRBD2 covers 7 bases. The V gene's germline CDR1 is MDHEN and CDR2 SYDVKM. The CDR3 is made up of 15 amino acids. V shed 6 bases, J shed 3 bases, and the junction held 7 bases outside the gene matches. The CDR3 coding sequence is TGTGCCAGCAGATTTAGCGGGTGGGACACCGGGGAGCTGTTTTTT. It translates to CASRFSGWDTGELFF. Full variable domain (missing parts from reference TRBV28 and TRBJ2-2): DVKVTQSSRYLVKRTGEKVFLECVQDMDHENMFWYRQDPGLGLRLIYFSYDVKMKEKGDIPEGYSVSREKKERFSLILESASTNQTSMYLCASRFSGWDTGELFFGEGSRLTVL.

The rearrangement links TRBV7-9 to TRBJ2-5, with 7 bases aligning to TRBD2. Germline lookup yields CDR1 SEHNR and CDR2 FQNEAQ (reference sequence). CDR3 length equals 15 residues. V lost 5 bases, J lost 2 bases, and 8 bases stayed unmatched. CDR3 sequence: CASSLLALTQETQYF. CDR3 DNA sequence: TGTGCCAGCAGCCTACTAGCGCTTACTCAAGAGACCCAGTACTTC.

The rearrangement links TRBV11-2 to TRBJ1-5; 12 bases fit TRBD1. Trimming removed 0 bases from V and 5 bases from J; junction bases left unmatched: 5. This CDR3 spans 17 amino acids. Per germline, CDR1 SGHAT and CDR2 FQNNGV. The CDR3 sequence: CASSLEGTGGVDQPQHF. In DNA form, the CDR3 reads TGTGCCAGCAGCTTAGAAGGGACAGGGGGCGTCGATCAGCCCCAGCATTTT.

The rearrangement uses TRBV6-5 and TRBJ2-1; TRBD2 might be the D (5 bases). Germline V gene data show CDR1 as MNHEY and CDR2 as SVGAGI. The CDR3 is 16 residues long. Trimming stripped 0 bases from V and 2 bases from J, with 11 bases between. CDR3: CASSYSTGTPYNEQFF. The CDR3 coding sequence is TGTGCCAGCAGTTACTCAACGGGAACCCCCTACAATGAGCAGTTCTTC.

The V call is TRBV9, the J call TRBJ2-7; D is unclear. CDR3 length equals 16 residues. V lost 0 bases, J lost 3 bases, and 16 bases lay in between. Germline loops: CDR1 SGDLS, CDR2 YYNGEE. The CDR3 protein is CASSVGGHPARYEQYF. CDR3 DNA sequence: TGTGCCAGCAGCGTAGGAGGCCACCCGGCGCGCTACGAGCAGTACTTC.